This TCR beta chain is from a study of blood T cell repertoires in COVID-19. Generated by immunoSEQ multiplex PCR, the TCRdb table keeps only in-frame clones and is missing some. The top ten hold 3.5% to 4% of the sample, which has 150,000 to 200,000 clones, roughly nine tenths seen once. Germline trimming cut 7 bases from V and 9 bases from J; bases unmatched to any gene: 10. This CDR3 region has 14 residues. Germline values: CDR1 SEHNR, CDR2 FQNEAQ (reference sequence). This TCR was sampled from a woman in her 70s with acute or convalescent COVID-19. Sequenced sample: peripheral blood. The rearrangement uses TRBV7-9 and TRBJ2-3, with 10 bases fitting TRBD2. CDR3 amino acids: CASNRLERGGTQYF. CDR3 coding DNA: TGTGCCAGCAACCGCCTCGAGCGGGGGGGCACGCAGTATTTT.